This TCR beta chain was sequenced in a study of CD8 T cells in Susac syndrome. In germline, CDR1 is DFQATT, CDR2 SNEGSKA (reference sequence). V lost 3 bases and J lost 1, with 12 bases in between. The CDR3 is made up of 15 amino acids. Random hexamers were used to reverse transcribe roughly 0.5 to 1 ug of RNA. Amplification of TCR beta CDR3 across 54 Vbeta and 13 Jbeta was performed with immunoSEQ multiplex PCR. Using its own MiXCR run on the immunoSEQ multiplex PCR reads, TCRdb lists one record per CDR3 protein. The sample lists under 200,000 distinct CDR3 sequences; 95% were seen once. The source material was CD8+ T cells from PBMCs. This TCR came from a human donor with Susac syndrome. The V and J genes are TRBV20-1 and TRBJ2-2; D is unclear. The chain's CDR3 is CSARRGGKNTGELFF. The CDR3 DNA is TGCAGTGCTAGGAGAGGCGGAAAGAACACCGGGGAGCTGTTTTTT.